This T cell receptor (beta chain) comes out of a study of cytomegalovirus exposure and HLA in healthy donors. With respect to this clone: No antigen is known for it.

Points from the study as a whole: In an earlier analysis, most TCR beta V segments were productive about 87% or about 30% of the time.

This PCR relied on a set of 60 Vbeta primers and 13 Jbeta primers. The protocol was immunoSEQ multiplex PCR, while the TCRdb copy is restricted to in-frame clones and leaves out a portion. The table lists 200,000 to 300,000 clones, about 77% of them singletons, with roughly 0.45% in the top ten. The ends lost 4 bases at V and 2 bases at J; junction bases unmatched: 7. The germline CDR1 and CDR2 sequences are SNHLY and FYNNEI. The CDR3 runs to 15 residues. The sample was PBMCs. The V and J genes are TRBV2 and TRBJ2-5; 7 positions match TRBD2. This receptor was taken from a boy younger than 18 in good health and CMV-seronegative. The CDR3 here is CASSVSRGRQETQYF. The CDR3 DNA is TGTGCCAGCAGTGTATCGCGGGGGAGACAAGAGACCCAGTACTTC.